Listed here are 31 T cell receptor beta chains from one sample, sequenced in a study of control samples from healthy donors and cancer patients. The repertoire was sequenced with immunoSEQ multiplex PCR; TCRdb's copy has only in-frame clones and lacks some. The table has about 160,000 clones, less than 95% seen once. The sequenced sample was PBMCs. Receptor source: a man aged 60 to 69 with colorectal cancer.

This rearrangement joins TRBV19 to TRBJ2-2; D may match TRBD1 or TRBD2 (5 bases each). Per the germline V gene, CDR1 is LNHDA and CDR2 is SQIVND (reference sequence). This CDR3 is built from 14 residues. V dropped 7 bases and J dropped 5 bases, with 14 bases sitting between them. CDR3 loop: CASTVGWGTGELFF. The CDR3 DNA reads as TGTGCCAGTACCGTGGGGTGGGGGACCGGGGAGCTGTTTTTT.

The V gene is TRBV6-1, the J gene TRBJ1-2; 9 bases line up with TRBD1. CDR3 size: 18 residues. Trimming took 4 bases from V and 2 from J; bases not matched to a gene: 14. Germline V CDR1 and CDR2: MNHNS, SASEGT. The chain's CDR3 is CASSVKIPGQGGNYGYTF. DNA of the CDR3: TGTGCCAGCAGTGTCAAGATCCCGGGACAGGGAGGGAACTATGGCTACACCTTC.

This CDR3 reads CATSRDRARAQYF. The CDR3 DNA reads as TGTGCCACCAGCAGAGACCGTGCGAGGGCCCAGTACTTC. The V call is TRBV15, the J call TRBJ2-5; possibly TRBD2 for D (5 bases). Germline V gene lookup returns CDR1 LNHNV and CDR2 YYDKDF (reference sequence). V lost 0 bases and J 9 bases, leaving 11 bases between the germline ends. The CDR3 spans 13 residues.

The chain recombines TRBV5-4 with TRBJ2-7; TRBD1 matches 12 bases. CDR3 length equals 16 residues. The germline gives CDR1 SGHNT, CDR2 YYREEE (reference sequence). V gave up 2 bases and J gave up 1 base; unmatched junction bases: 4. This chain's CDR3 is CASSLPGQGASYEQYF. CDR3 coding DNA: TGTGCCAGCAGCTTACCGGGACAGGGGGCTTCCTACGAGCAGTACTTC.

CDR3 coding DNA: TGTGCCAGCAGTGAACGGACTAGCGGGGGGGCGCAAGATACGCAGTATTTT. This codes for CASSERTSGGAQDTQYF. V usage is TRBV6-1 and J usage is TRBJ2-3, with TRBD2 matching over 15 bases. V gave up 2 bases and J gave up 5 bases; unmatched junction bases: 5. Germline lookup yields CDR1 MNHNS and CDR2 SASEGT. The CDR3 has 17 amino acids.

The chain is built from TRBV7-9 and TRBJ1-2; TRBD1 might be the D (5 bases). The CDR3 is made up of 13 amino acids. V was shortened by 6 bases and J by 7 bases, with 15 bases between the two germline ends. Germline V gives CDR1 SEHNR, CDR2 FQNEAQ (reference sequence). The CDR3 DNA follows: TGTGCCAGCAGGGAAACAGGTATCCGTGGCTACACCTTC. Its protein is CASRETGIRGYTF.

CDR3 sequence reads: CSVGGVVPTYEQYF. DNA of the CDR3: TGCAGCGTTGGTGGCGTTGTACCTACCTACGAGCAGTACTTC. The rearrangement links TRBV29-1 to TRBJ2-7; D uncertain. CDR1 SQVTM and CDR2 ANQGSEA come from the germline V gene. The CDR3 sequence is 14 residues long. V shed 4 bases and J shed 2 bases, with 15 bases lying between them.

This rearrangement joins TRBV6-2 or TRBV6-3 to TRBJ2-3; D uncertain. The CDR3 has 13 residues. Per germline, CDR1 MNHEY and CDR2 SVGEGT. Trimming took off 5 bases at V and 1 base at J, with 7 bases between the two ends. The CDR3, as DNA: TGTGCCAGCAGTCTGACCGGCACAGATACGCAGTATTTT. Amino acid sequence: CASSLTGTDTQYF.

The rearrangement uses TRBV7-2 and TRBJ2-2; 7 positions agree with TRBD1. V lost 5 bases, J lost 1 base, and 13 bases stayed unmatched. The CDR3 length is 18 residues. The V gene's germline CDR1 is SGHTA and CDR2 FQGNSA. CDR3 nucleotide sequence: TGTGCCAGCAGCCTGCTGATGGCAGGGGGTTTGAACACCGGGGAGCTGTTTTTT. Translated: CASSLLMAGGLNTGELFF.

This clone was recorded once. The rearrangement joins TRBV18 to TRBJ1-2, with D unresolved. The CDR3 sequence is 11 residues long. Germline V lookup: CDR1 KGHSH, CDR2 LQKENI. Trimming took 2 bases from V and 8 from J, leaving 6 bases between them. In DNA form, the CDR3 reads TGTGCCAGCTCACCAGAGGACGGCTACACCTTC. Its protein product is CASSPEDGYTF.

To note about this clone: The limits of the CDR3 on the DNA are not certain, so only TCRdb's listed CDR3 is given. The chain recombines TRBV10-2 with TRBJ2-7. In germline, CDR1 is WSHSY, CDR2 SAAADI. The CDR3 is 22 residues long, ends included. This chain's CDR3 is CASNRFLRAVLRAGHHDHEQYF.

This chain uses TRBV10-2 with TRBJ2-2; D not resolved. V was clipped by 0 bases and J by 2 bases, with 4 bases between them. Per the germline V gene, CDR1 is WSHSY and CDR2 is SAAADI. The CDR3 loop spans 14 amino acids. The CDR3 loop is CASSESGNTGELFF. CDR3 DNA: TGCGCCAGCAGTGAGTCTGGAAACACCGGGGAGCTGTTTTTT.

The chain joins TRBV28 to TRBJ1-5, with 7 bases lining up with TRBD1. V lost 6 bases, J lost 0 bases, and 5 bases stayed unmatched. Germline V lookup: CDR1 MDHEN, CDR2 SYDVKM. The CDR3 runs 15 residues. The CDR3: CASRKQGNSNQPQHF. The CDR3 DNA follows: TGTGCCAGCAGAAAACAGGGGAATAGCAATCAGCCCCAGCATTTT.

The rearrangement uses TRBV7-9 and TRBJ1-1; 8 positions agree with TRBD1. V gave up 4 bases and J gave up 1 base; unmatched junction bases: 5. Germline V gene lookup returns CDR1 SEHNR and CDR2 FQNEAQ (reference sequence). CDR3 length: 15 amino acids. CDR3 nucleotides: TGTGCCAGCAGCTCTACCGGGACAGGGAACACTGAAGCTTTCTTT. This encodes CASSSTGTGNTEAFF. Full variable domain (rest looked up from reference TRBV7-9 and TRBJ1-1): DTGVSQNPRHKITKRGQNVTFRCDPISEHNRLYWYRQTLGQGPEFLTYFQNEAQLEKSRLLSDRFSAERPKGSFSTLEIQRTEQGDSAMYLCASSSTGTGNTEAFFGQGTRLTVV.

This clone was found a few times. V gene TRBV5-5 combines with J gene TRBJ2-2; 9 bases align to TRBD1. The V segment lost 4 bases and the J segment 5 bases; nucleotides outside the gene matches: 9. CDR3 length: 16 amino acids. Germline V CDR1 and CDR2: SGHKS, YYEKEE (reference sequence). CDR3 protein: CASSDPGQGGTGELFF. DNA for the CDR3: TGTGCCAGCAGCGATCCGGGACAGGGAGGGACCGGGGAGCTGTTTTTT.

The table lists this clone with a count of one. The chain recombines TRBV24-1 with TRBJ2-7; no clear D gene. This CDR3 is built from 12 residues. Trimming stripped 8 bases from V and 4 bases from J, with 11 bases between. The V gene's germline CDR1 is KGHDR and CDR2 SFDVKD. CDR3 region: CATIGLSYEQYF. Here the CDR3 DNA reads TGTGCCACCATCGGGCTATCTTACGAGCAGTACTTC.

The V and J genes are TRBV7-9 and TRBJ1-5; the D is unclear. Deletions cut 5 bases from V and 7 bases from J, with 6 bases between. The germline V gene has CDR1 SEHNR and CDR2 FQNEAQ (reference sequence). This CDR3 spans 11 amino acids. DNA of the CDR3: TGTGCCAGCAGCCCCCACCAGCCCCAGCATTTT. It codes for CASSPHQPQHF. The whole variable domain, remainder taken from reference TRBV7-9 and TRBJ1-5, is DTGVSQNPRHKITKRGQNVTFRCDPISEHNRLYWYRQTLGQGPEFLTYFQNEAQLEKSRLLSDRFSAERPKGSFSTLEIQRTEQGDSAMYLCASSPHQPQHFGDGTRLSIL.

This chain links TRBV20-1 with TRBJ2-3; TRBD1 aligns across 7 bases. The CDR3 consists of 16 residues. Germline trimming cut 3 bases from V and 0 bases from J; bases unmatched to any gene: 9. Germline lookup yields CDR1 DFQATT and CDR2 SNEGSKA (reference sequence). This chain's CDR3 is CSASMGQIASTDTQYF. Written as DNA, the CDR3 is TGCAGTGCTAGTATGGGACAGATAGCTAGCACAGATACGCAGTATTTT.

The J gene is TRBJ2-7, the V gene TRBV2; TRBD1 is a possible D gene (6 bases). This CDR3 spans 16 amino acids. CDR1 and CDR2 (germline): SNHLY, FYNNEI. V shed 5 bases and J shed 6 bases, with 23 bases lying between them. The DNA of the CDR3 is TGTGCCAGCAGTTCTTCTAGGGCGTCAGGGGACCGCGAGCAGTACTTC. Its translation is CASSSSRASGDREQYF. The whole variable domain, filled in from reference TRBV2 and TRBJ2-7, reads EPEVTQTPSHQVTQMGQEVILRCVPISNHLYFYWYRQILGQKVEFLVSFYNNEISEKSEIFDDQFSVERPDGSNFTLKIRSTKLEDSAMYFCASSSSRASGDREQYFGPGTRLTVT.

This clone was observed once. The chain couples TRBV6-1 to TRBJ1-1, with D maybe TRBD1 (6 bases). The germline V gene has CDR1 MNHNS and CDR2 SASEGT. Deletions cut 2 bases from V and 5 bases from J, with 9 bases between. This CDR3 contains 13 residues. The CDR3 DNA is TGTGCCAGCAGTGAAAGGGGGGAAACTGAAGCTTTCTTT. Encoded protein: CASSERGETEAFF.

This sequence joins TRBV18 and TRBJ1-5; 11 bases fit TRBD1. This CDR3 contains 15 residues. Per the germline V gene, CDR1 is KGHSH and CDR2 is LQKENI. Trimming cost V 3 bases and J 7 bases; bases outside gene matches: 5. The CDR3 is CASSPGQGVGQPQHF. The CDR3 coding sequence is TGTGCCAGCTCACCGGGACAGGGGGTAGGACAGCCCCAGCATTTT.

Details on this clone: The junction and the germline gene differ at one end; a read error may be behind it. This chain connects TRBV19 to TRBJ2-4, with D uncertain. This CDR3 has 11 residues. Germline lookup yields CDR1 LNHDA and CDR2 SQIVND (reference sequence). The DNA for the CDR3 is TGCTCCACCGTAGGCAAAAACATTCAGTACTTC. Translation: CSTVGKNIQYF.

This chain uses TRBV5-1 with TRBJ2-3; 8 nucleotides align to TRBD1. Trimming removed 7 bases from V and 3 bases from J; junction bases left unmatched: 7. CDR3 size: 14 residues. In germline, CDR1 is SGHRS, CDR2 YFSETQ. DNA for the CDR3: TGCGCCAGCTACCCGACAGGGGTTACAGATACGCAGTATTTT. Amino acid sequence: CASYPTGVTDTQYF.

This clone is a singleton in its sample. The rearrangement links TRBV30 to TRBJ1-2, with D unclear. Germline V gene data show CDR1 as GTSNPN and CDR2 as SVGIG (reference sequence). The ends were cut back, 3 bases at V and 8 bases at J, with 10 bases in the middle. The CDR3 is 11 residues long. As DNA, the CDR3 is TGTGCCTGGAGAGGGATGGGCGGCTACACCTTC. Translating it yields CAWRGMGGYTF.

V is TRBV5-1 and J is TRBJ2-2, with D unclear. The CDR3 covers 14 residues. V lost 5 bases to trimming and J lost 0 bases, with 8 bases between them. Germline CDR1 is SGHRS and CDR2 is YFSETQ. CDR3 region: CASRLNSNTGELFF. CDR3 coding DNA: TGCGCCAGCAGACTTAACTCGAACACCGGGGAGCTGTTTTTT.

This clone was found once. Written as DNA, the CDR3 is TGCGCCAGCAGCTTGATGGGACATCTTAGCTACACCTTC. It encodes CASSLMGHLSYTF. The chain carries TRBV5-1 and TRBJ1-2, with D tentatively TRBD1 (6 bases). With 1 base removed from V and 9 bases from J, the gap between germline ends came to 13 bases. The germline gives CDR1 SGHRS, CDR2 YFSETQ. This CDR3 is built from 13 residues.

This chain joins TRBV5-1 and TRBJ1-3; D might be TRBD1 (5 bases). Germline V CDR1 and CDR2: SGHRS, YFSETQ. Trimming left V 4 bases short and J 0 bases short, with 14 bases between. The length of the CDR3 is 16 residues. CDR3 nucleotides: TGCGCCAGCAGCCGGGACGGACCGACCTCTGGAAACACCATATATTTT. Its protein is CASSRDGPTSGNTIYF.

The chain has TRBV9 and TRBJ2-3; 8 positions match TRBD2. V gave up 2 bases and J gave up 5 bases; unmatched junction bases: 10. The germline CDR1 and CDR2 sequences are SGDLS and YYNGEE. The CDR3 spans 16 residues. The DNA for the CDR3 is TGTGCCAGCAGCGTGGGGAGCGGGGGCGGGATAGATACGCAGTATTTT. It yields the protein CASSVGSGGGIDTQYF.

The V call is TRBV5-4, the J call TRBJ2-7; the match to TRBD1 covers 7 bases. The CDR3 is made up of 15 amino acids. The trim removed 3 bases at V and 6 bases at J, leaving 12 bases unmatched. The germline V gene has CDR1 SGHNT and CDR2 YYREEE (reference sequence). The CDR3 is CASSSYRGPPSEQYF. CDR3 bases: TGTGCCAGCAGCTCCTACAGGGGCCCACCAAGCGAGCAGTACTTC.

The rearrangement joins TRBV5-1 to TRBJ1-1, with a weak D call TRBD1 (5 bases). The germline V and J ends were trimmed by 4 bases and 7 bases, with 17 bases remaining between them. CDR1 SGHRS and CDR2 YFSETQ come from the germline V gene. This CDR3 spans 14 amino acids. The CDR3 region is CASSPREGWGEAFF. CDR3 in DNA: TGCGCCAGCAGCCCTCGTGAGGGGTGGGGTGAAGCTTTCTTT.

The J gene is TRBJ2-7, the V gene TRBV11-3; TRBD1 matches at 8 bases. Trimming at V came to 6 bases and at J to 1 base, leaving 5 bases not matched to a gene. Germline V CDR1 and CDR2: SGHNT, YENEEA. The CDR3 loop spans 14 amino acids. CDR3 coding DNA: TGTGCCAGCAGTTCGGACAGGGCTTCCTACGAGCAGTACTTC. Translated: CASSSDRASYEQYF. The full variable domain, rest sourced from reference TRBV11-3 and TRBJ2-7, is EAGVVQSPRYKIIEKKQPVAFWCNPISGHNTLYWYLQNLGQGPELLIRYENEEAVDDSQLPKDRFSAERLKGVDSTLKIQPAELGDSAVYLCASSSDRASYEQYFGPGTRLTVT.